This paragraph covers one TCR beta chain sequence. Its binding antigen is unknown. No much larger clone is present one base from it, and per-base qualities are unavailable. The cohort comprised 666 healthy bone marrow donors. Cohort members were all nominally healthy when sampled, although unrecorded immune exposures were likely present. The donor was CMV seronegative and was included in the group of a few hundred seronegative cohort members. A peripheral blood sample was collected from each donor, and TCR beta sequencing was performed on peripheral blood mononuclear cells. The Qiagen DNeasy Blood Extraction Kit was used to extract genomic DNA from the blood cell samples. Trimming costs V 1 base and J 4 bases, and their ends lie 11 bases apart. Looking up the germline V gene yields CDR1 SGHTA and CDR2 FQGNSA. The CDR3 goes from the cysteine to the phenylalanine over 15 residues. The read is trimmed to its CDR3 DNA, 45 bases read in frame from base 1.

This record comes from a study of cytomegalovirus exposure and HLA in healthy donors (dated by TCRdb to the late 2010s). As for the study more broadly: In an earlier analysis of some 550 of the donors, around 300 Gb of sequence data and 100 million or so unique TCR beta sequences from about 180 million T cells were reported. The later analysis used no new phenotypic data to find candidate immune exposures, relying instead on TCR beta sequences and their occurrence across donors. Of the roughly 400 genotyped donors, more than 75% were placed in the genetic ancestry cluster associated with self-reported Caucasian donors. A later analysis re-analyzed previously published TCR beta repertoires from roughly 630 donors and added high-resolution HLA genotyping to study TCR occurrence patterns. The number of typed donors differed by locus: about 629-640 for A, B, C, DRB1 and DQB1; approximately 540 for DQA1; fewer than 610 for DPA1; and 450 to 480 for DPB1. Several DR-DQ haplotypes were treated as single units for association and clustering because of strong linkage in the cohort. Donor age, sex, ethnicity and CMV serostatus were collected together with the repertoire data. Using immunosequencing, the study profiled T cell repertoires from 666 subjects and related those repertoires to cytomegalovirus serostatus. Roughly 300 gigabases of sequencing data and around 88 million unique TCR sequences made up an early release that covered some 640 HLA-typed donors. Besides the first cohort of 666 subjects, a separate validation cohort made up of roughly 130 different subjects was used. The aim of the study was to test whether cataloging public T cell receptors could identify signatures of past pathogen exposure. In an earlier analysis of 587 of the donors, high-throughput TCR beta sequencing was used to judge whether each TCR beta V gene segment behaved as functional or pseudogenic. Genome-wide SNP genotypes for about three fifths of the 666 donors were used in a later genetic analysis, which treated that subset as a discovery cohort. All discovery cohort repertoires had been generated on a single sequencing platform. Both class I and class II loci were covered by HLA typing, at four-digit resolution. To predict cytomegalovirus infection status, the study combined high-throughput TCR immunosequencing, statistical association of individual TCRs with disease status, and machine learning. Across some 400 genotyped donors of the cohort, an average of roughly 250,000 unique TCR beta nucleotide sequences per donor were sequenced, and roughly a sixth of those sequences were non-productive.

On the study overall, not on this receptor specifically: When HLA alleles, especially DR and DQ, strongly co-occurred, attributing TCR associations to individual alleles was difficult. Because the 87-base-pair reads could not distinguish some IMGT-functional V segments, including TRBV6-2 and TRBV6-3, those segments were excluded. At a false discovery rate of 0.05, a later analysis linked approximately 18,000 TCR beta sequences to specific HLA alleles. In a later genetic analysis, fewer N-insertions in productive TCRs were reported among donors in an Asian-associated ancestry cluster than the approximately 630-donor mean. In the study, around 150 TCR beta chains were listed as associated with cytomegalovirus. Linkage disequilibrium might explain the correlated functional status among segregating V segments, but an unknown experimental factor could not be ruled out. CMV serostatus was the only immune exposure information available for the cohort. A further reported finding was that TCR beta sequences accurately predicted the HLA-A and HLA-B alleles for most subjects in the first cohort. In a later analysis, several top co-occurrence clusters were reported to appear linked to parvovirus B19, influenza, CMV and Epstein-Barr virus. Only TCR beta chains were sequenced in this cohort, and the absence of alpha or paired-chain data limited detectable features. Because HLA typing was unavailable for some donors at each locus, only the typed subset was used in association tests. V-gene and J-gene trimming of TCR beta chains was associated with a missense DCLRE1C variant in a later genetic analysis, and the association was replicated in an independent cohort. A cluster of highly shared sequence variants was judged likely to represent a technical artifact of the sequencing pipeline. In a later analysis, the rate of TCR association differed among HLA loci, with DRB1 alleles having the most associated TCRs and HLA-C alleles having the fewest. An earlier analysis of approximately 500 of the donors showed that most TCR beta V segments appeared in productive rearrangements either about 87% or about 30% of the time, which broadly matched IMGT annotations. Three of the identified cytomegalovirus-associated TCR beta chains were confirmed in vitro to be specific for cytomegalovirus antigens. Most CMV-associated TCR beta chains appeared to be HLA-restricted in a later analysis, and the HLA associations seemed to be driven largely by CMV exposure. In a later analysis, HLA-associated TCR beta chains showed more clonal expansion and lower generation probabilities than non-associated chains that were equally common. The authors suggested that the approach could potentially be generalized to other disease states and immunological phenotypes. While some public TCRs were present in many individuals, most TCR sequences turned up only very rarely across donors. Presence/absence analyses assumed roughly uniform sequencing depth across donors, an assumption that may not hold. Because counts were too low, around 17 rarely observed V segments, including chromosome 9 orphons, were left out of the earlier analysis of 500 to 650 of the donors. In both the original and validation cohorts, the classifier was reported to diagnose cytomegalovirus status with high specificity and sensitivity.

The method behind the library was the immunoSEQ multiplex PCR assay. For the multiplex PCR, a mixture combining 60 forward primers for TCR Vbeta segments and 13 reverse primers for TCR Jbeta segments was used. The CDR3 region of rearranged TCR beta genes was amplified from genomic DNA with a multiplex PCR assay. The Illumina HiSeq System was used to sequence the amplified TCR beta libraries as 87-base-pair reads. The published analysis was carried out like this. Across the roughly 600 repertoires, a later analysis counted about 81 million unique TCR beta chains, roughly 11 million of which were shared by at least two donors. Raw reads were error-corrected and collapsed into unique sequences with a nearest-neighbor algorithm that merged closely related sequences to remove PCR and sequencing errors. To assign V, D and J gene segments, CDR3 sequences were aligned to IMGT reference sequences. Each retained sequence needed at least a six-nucleotide match to both a V gene segment and a J gene segment. A rearrangement was called productive if the CDR3 had no stop codons and remained in frame with V and J, and every other rearrangement was called non-productive. CDR3 was defined by IMGT convention, running from the second conserved V-encoded cysteine to the conserved J-encoded phenylalanine. Sequences without an unambiguous match to a single V gene segment were excluded from the earlier analysis of 450 to 650 of the donors. In an earlier analysis of about 590 of the donors, a V segment was called functional when productive rearrangements were above 56.7%, and segregating when the standard deviation between donors exceeded 5%. A statistical classification framework was built for diagnosing cytomegalovirus status from the catalog of TCR beta chain sequences. In a later analysis, V and J genes were assigned by comparing TCR nucleotide sequences against IMGT/GENE-DB human TR gene sequences. In a later analysis, CDR3 sequences and most-parsimonious VDJ recombination scenarios were assigned using the TCRdist pipeline. In a later analysis, each TCR beta chain was defined by its CDR3 amino acid sequence together with its V-gene family, and reads lacking a unique V-gene family were excluded. A later analysis removed 600 or so highly shared, low-generation-probability nucleotide sequences to deal with suspected cross-contamination and a sequencing artifact. For each public chain, a later analysis derived a clonal expansion index from normalized ranks of inferred template counts within each repertoire. A later analysis computed generation probabilities with a VDJ recombination model fitted to out-of-frame rearrangements, and checked the results against IGoR. In a later analysis, TCR-TCR, TCR-HLA and TCR-CMV co-occurrence was scored with hypergeometric tests, and a repertoire-size bias correction was applied to TCR pairs. To estimate false discovery rates, a later analysis permuted the HLA or CMV assignments 20 times. In a later analysis, co-occurring TCRs were grouped using DBSCAN, and TCRdist sequence similarity was added for clustering within HLA-allele-positive subsets. Co-occurrence clustering excluded repertoires with fewer than 30,000 or more than 120,000 public chains, plus five with anomalous nucleotide sharing. Imported from immuneACCESS, the table was reduced by TCRdb to in-frame sequences with V and J called. These copies leave out some clones; in studies compared against another copy, an unresolved V gene accounts for under half, and the cause of the remainder is not known. V and J calls plus clone size are reproduced from that table; the DNA served to infer D and trimming. Across this sample there are about 150,000 clones, with approximately 79% seen only once. The top ten hold 1.5% to 2% of the sample.

The sequencing input was PBMCs. This chain joins TRBV7-2 to TRBJ2-1, and the D gene may be TRBD2, 5 bases matching. This receptor was taken from a woman in her 30s in good health and CMV-seronegative. The DNA sequence follows: TGTGCCAGCAGCTTAGTACACCGGGGATACAATGAGCAGTTCTTC. This is translated as CASSLVHRGYNEQFF.